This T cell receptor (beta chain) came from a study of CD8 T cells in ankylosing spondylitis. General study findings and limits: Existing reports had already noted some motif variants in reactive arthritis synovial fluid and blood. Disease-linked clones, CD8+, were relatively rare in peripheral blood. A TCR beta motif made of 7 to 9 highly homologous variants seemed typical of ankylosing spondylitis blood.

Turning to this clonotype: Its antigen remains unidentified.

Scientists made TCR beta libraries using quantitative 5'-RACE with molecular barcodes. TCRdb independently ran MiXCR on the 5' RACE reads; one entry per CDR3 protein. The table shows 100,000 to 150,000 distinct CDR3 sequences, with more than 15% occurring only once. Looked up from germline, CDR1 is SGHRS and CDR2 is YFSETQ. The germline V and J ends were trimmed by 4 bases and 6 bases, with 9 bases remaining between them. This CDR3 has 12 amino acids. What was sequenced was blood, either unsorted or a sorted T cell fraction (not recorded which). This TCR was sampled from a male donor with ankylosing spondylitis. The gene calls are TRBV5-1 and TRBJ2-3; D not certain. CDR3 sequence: CASSHREDTQYF. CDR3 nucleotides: TGCGCCAGCAGCCACCGCGAGGATACGCAGTATTTT. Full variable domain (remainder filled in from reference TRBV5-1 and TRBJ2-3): KAGVTQTPRYLIKTRGQQVTLSCSPISGHRSVSWYQQTPGQGLQFLFEYFSETQRNKGNFPGRFSGRQFSNSRSEMNVSTLELGDSALYLCASSHREDTQYFGPGTRLTVL.